This T cell receptor beta chain was recovered during a study of blood T cell repertoires in COVID-19. Study as a whole: Sources were T cells, B-cell-depleted T cells, or PBMCs; the material itself was cDNA or gDNA.

Losses at the gene ends were 6 bases for V and 0 bases for J; bases not matched to a gene: 8. Germline CDR1 reads MDHEN; CDR2 reads SYDVKM. CDR3 length: 17 residues. Per the original methods: Cell counts per sample came from amplifying reference gene primers. Repertoires were generated with immunoSEQ multiplex PCR, while TCRdb's copy carries only in-frame clones and drops some. The V and J calls and clone size were taken over from that table, and D and trimming were inferred from the DNA. The repertoire holds 150,000 to 200,000 clones, with 85% as singletons. Material: peripheral blood. The origin of this receptor is a human donor with acute or convalescent COVID-19. The donor label of this sample is uncertain. The rearrangement links TRBV28 to TRBJ2-6, with 7 bases that match TRBD1. CDR3 nucleotides: TGTGCCAGCAGCCTGACAGGGACCGACTCTGGGGCCAACGTCCTGACTTTC. The encoded protein is CASSLTGTDSGANVLTF. Full variable domain (rest looked up from reference TRBV28 and TRBJ2-6): DVKVTQSSRYLVKRTGEKVFLECVQDMDHENMFWYRQDPGLGLRLIYFSYDVKMKEKGDIPEGYSVSREKKERFSLILESASTNQTSMYLCASSLTGTDSGANVLTFGAGSRLTVL.